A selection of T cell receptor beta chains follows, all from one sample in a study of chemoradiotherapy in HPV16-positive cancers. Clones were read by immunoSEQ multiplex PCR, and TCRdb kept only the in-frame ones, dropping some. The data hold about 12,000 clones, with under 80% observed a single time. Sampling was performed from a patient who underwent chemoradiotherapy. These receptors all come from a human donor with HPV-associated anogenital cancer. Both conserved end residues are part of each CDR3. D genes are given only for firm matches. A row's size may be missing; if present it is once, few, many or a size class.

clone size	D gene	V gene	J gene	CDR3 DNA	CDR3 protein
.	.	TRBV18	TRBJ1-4	TGTGCCAGCTCACCTGGACAACCAAAAGAAAAACTGTTTTTT	CASSPGQPKEKLFF
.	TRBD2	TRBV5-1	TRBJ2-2	TGCGCCAGCAGGCGGGGGGTGGACACCGGGGAGCTGTTTTTT	CASRRGVDTGELFF
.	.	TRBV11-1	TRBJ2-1	TGTGCCAGCAGCAAGCGGGTGGCCGTCAGATACAATGAGCAGTTCTTC	CASSKRVAVRYNEQFF
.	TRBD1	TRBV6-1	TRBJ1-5	TGTGCCAGCAGTGAGGGGACAGGGTGGAGGCCGGGGCCCCAGCATTTT	CASSEGTGWRPGPQHF
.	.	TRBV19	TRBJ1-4	TGTGCCAGTGCCCCTCAGAGTTCAACTAATGAAAAACTGTTTTTT	CASAPQSSTNEKLFF
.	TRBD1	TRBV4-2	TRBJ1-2	TGTGCCAGCAGCCACGGGGACAGGGGCAACTATGGCTACACCTTC	CASSHGDRGNYGYTF
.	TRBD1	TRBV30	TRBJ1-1	TGTGCCTGGAGGCGCCTCCGGGACAGGTATAACACTGAAGCTTTCTTT	CAWRRLRDRYNTEAFF
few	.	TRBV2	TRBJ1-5	TGTGCCAGCACTCGGGACCGCAATCAGCCCCAGCATTTT	CASTRDRNQPQHF
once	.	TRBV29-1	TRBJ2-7	TGCAGCGTTATCACGGACGGATACGAGCAGTACTTC	CSVITDGYEQYF
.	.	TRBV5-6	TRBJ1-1	TGTGCCAGCAGCATGGGGCCACTGAACACTGAAGCTTTCTTT	CASSMGPLNTEAFF